This note documents a single T cell receptor beta chain sequence. Its antigen is as yet unknown. Trimming removed 0 bases from V and 4 bases from J, with 13 bases in between. The CDR3 extends over 16 amino acids. Germline V gene lookup returns CDR1 LGHNA and CDR2 YSLEER. Authors' data handling: Junction-only immunoSEQ sequences carried no quality scores, so filtering differed. Repertoires were generated with immunoSEQ multiplex PCR, while TCRdb's copy carries only in-frame clones and drops some. V, J and clone size are taken as reported in that table, and D and trimming were inferred from the DNA itself. Here the sample spans 980,000 or so clones, approximately 80% being singletons. The sample belongs to a study of shared clonotypes between healthy human individuals. Whole-study context: A couple of female and three male donors aged 18 to 49 were enrolled.

Overall study results and limits: The study generally estimated greater richness for naive than memory subsets. Approximately 5.3% was the fraction of naive CD4 clonotypes found shared across several donors.

This rearrangement joins TRBV4-3 to TRBJ1-5; no definite D call. The sequence derives from a man aged 18 to 29 in good health. Specimen: memory CD4+ T cells sorted from blood. Specified subset: CD45RA-negative fraction. CDR3 protein: CASSQDAVSANQPQHF. The CDR3 DNA reads TGCGCCAGCAGCCAAGATGCGGTGTCCGCGAATCAGCCCCAGCATTTT.